Sequencing of this T cell receptor beta chain was carried out in a study of T cell responses to AZD1222 COVID-19 vaccine. Study conclusions and caveats: CD4 TCRs linked to vaccination spanned spike, dominating at 160-218 and 743-854. Most donors were white British and more were female, and clonal diversity was possibly underestimated. Repertoires were sampled only after the peak T cell response. Spike-specific TCR depth and breadth grew after two AZD1222 doses.

The CDR3 extends over 16 amino acids. J gave up 4 bases and V 6 bases, and 15 bases lay outside the gene matches. CDR1 SNHLY and CDR2 FYNNEI come from the germline V gene. Some clones are missing from TCRdb's copy, which holds only in-frame ones; the method was immunoSEQ multiplex PCR. This table has some 190,000 clones, around 94% appearing once. About this clone: The antigen remains undetermined.

Sequences were derived from peripheral blood, sampled 28 days after the second dose of the MenACWY control vaccine. The clonotype was recovered from an adult who received the MenACWY meningococcal vaccine as a control. The V gene is TRBV2, the J gene TRBJ2-7; 7 bases match TRBD1. The CDR3 DNA is TGTGCCAGCAGAGATCAGACAGGGCTCGTCTTTTACGAGCAGTACTTC. This codes for CASRDQTGLVFYEQYF. Full variable domain (rest looked up from reference TRBV2 and TRBJ2-7): EPEVTQTPSHQVTQMGQEVILRCVPISNHLYFYWYRQILGQKVEFLVSFYNNEISEKSEIFDDQFSVERPDGSNFTLKIRSTKLEDSAMYFCASRDQTGLVFYEQYFGPGTRLTVT.